This T cell receptor (beta chain) derives from a study of T-cell memory formation after mild COVID-19. Study results and limitations: SARS-CoV-2 specificity of second-wave clones peaking day 37 was unconfirmed. Within pre-infection memory, some responding clones were found, suggesting cross-reactive memory joined. CM and EM subsets held most contracting CD4+ clones; EMRA held CD8+ ones.

Germline CDR1 is SGHRS and CDR2 is YFSETQ. The CDR3 consists of 13 residues. V dropped 5 bases and J dropped 5 bases, with 14 bases sitting between them. UMIs and sample barcodes were carried by the TCR alpha and TCR beta cDNA libraries that 5'RACE produced using constant-segment primers. Using its own MiXCR run on the 5' RACE reads, TCRdb lists one record per CDR3 protein. The sample has roughly 50,000 distinct CDR3 sequences, approximately 9.5% seen once; the top ten hold more than 0.95%. Note on this clonotype: What it recognizes is unknown.

The sequence was obtained from a man between 18 and 29 years old who had mild COVID-19 (a few samples of this study predate the infection). Cell type and time point are not known. The sample taken for sequencing was PBMCs or a T cell subset sorted from them (not recorded which). V gene TRBV5-1 combines with J gene TRBJ2-7; perhaps D is TRBD1 or TRBD2 (6 bases each). This CDR3 reads CASRPGALNEQYF. For the CDR3, the DNA is TGCGCCAGCAGGCCGGGGGCTTTAAACGAGCAGTACTTC. Looking up the rest from reference TRBV5-1 and TRBJ2-7 gives the full variable domain: KAGVTQTPRYLIKTRGQQVTLSCSPISGHRSVSWYQQTPGQGLQFLFEYFSETQRNKGNFPGRFSGRQFSNSRSEMNVSTLELGDSALYLCASRPGALNEQYFGPGTRLTVT.